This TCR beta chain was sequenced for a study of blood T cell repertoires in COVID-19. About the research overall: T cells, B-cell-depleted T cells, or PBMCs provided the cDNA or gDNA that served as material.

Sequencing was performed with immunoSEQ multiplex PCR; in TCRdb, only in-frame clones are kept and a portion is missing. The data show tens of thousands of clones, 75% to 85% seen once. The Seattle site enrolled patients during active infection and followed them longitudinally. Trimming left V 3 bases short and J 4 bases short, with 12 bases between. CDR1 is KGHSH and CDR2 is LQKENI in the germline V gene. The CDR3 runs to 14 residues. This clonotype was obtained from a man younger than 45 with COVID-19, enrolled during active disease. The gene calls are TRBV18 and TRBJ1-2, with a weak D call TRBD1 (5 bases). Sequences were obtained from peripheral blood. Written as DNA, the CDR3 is TGTGCCAGCTCACCGGGGGGAGAGAGCTATGGCTACACCTTC. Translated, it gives CASSPGGESYGYTF.